This TCR beta chain came from a study of response to subunit inactivated influenza vaccine. The CDR3 length is 13 residues. The J segment lost 8 bases and the V segment lost 0 bases, leaving 3 bases of the junction unmatched. Germline loops: CDR1 DFQATT, CDR2 SNEGSKA (reference sequence). TCRdb fed the RT-PCR reads into MiXCR, producing one record per CDR3 protein. The sample shows some 570,000 distinct CDR3 sequences, around 11% of them seen only once. This clonotype was counted a few times. This sample also appeared in a second study, on T cells expressing NK-cell markers. That paper states: TCR beta libraries carry UMIs added by 5'RACE template switching.

The source material was PBMCs from blood, sampled on the day of vaccination. This TCR was recovered from a man aged 50 to 59 who received an inactivated influenza vaccine. The rearrangement links TRBV20-1 to TRBJ2-1; the match to TRBD1 covers 8 bases. The CDR3 sequence: CSARDRGHHEQFF. DNA for the CDR3: TGCAGTGCTAGAGACAGGGGGCATCATGAGCAGTTCTTC.